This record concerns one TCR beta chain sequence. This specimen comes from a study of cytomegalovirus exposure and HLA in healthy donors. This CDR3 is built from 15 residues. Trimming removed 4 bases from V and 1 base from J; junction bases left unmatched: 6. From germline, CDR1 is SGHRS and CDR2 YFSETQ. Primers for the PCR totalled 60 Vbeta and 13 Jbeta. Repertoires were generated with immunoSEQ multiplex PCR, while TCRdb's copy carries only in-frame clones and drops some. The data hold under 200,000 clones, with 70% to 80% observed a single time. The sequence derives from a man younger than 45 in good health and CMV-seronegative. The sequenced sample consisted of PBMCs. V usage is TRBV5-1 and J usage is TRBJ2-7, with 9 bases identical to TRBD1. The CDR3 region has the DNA TGCGCCAGCAGCCCCGGGACAGGGATTTCCTACGAGCAGTACTTC. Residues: CASSPGTGISYEQYF. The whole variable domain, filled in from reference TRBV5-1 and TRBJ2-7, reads KAGVTQTPRYLIKTRGQQVTLSCSPISGHRSVSWYQQTPGQGLQFLFEYFSETQRNKGNFPGRFSGRQFSNSRSEMNVSTLELGDSALYLCASSPGTGISYEQYFGPGTRLTVT.